This TCR beta chain emerged from a study of neurological immune-mediated disorders. The cDNA came from 5'RACE with 10-nucleotide random UMIs. TCRdb itself ran the 5' RACE reads through MiXCR, one entry per CDR3 protein. The repertoire holds approximately 36,000 distinct CDR3 sequences, with 11% as singletons. Documented time point: technical triplicate 1. The junction had 8 bases not matched to a gene; V was cut back by 6 bases and J by 7 bases. CDR1 is SQVTM and CDR2 is ANQGSEA in the germline V gene. This CDR3 spans 12 amino acids. This clonotype was seen many times. The receptor was derived from a man in his 60s with HTLV-1-associated myelopathy (HAM/TSP). The chain combines TRBV29-1 with TRBJ1-2; TRBD1 matches 7 bases. Source material: PBMCs. CDR3 coding DNA: TGCAGCGTCGACAGGGATAGGAGTGGCTACACCTTC. Protein product: CSVDRDRSGYTF.